This T cell receptor beta chain was identified in a study of human T cells and chemical hapten exposure. Time point indicated: patch test 2, 6 weeks after DPC sensitization. The treatment is: therapeutic diphenylcyclopropenone sensitization with weekly scalp DPC. Total RNA came from unfractionated whole blood. Germline V gives CDR1 SGHRS, CDR2 YFSETQ. Trimming shortened V by 1 base and J by 4 bases, and 14 bases separated the two germline ends. The CDR3 is made up of 16 amino acids. The library tagged individual cDNA molecules with unique molecular identifiers. Under the authors' procedure: A per-sample median of roughly 96,000 TCRs was observed, with counts ranging from about 20,000 to 750,000. Using its own MiXCR run on the RACE reads, TCRdb lists one record per CDR3 protein. TCRdb, rather than the study authors, made the V and J calls. The sample records roughly 150,000 distinct CDR3 sequences, approximately 12% being singletons.

General study results and limits: Large CDR3 similarity clusters arose significantly more often from expanded TCRs than from controls.

This clonotype has a count of ten or more. Its target is unknown. The source was whole blood, collected in connection with sensitization to the hapten diphenylcyclopropenone (DPC). This TCR was sampled from a woman aged 50 to 65 with alopecia areata. Some clones in this sample may be carry-over from other donors' samples. The chain carries TRBV5-1 and TRBJ2-2, with D perhaps matching TRBD2 (6 bases). CDR3 sequence: CASSLSPAGLTGELFF. In DNA form, the CDR3 reads TGCGCCAGCAGCTTGTCCCCAGCGGGCCTCACCGGGGAGCTGTTTTTT.